The 5 T cell receptor beta chains reported below all come from one sample, sequenced in a study of T-cell memory formation after mild COVID-19. Each CDR3 protein is one row after TCRdb ran MiXCR on the 5' RACE reads. Among some 340,000 distinct CDR3 sequences listed, 10% to 15% were seen once. Sequencing used PBMCs or a T cell subset sorted from them (not recorded which). Receptors were obtained from a young man who had mild COVID-19 (a few samples of this study predate the infection). Cell type and time point are not known.

This clonotype occurred many times. The chain employs TRBV7-9 and TRBJ2-1; weak D call: TRBD2 (6 bases). The V and J ends lost 4 bases and 6 bases respectively, with 13 bases between them. The CDR3 spans 14 residues. Germline lookup yields CDR1 SEHNR and CDR2 FQNEAQ (reference sequence). CDR3 protein: CASSSPTSPNEQFF. The CDR3 DNA reads TGTGCCAGCAGCTCACCGACTAGTCCCAATGAGCAGTTCTTC.

This rearrangement joins TRBV10-3 to TRBJ2-4, with D unclear. Germline V lookup: CDR1 ENHRY, CDR2 SYGVKD. There are 14 residues in the CDR3. Trimming pared 0 bases from V and 4 bases from J, leaving 7 bases between. The DNA of the CDR3 is TGTGCCATCAGTGAGTCAATCGAAAAAAACATTCAGTACTTC. Its protein product is CAISESIEKNIQYF.

This clonotype has just a few counts. This sequence joins TRBV7-9 and TRBJ2-7, with D uncertain. The CDR3 totals 14 residues. Germline V lookup: CDR1 SEHNR, CDR2 FQNEAQ (reference sequence). The V end lost 5 bases, the J end lost 1 base, and 12 bases lay between the germline ends. The CDR3 DNA follows: TGTGCCAGCAGCCTAAAGGAAACTTCCTACGAGCAGTACGTC. Its translation: CASSLKETSYEQYV.

V is TRBV7-9 and J is TRBJ2-3; D possibly uses TRBD1 or TRBD2 (5 bases each). The CDR3 has 15 amino acids. V shed 5 bases and J shed 1 base, with 13 bases lying between them. Germline V gene data show CDR1 as SEHNR and CDR2 as FQNEAQ (reference sequence). The chain's CDR3 is CASSHWGRRTDTQYF. DNA for the CDR3: TGTGCCAGCAGCCACTGGGGACGGCGCACAGATACGCAGTATTTT.

The table lists this clonotype with a few counts. The chain uses TRBV10-3 and TRBJ2-1; possible D gene TRBD1, 6 bases. The V end was cut by 11 bases, the J end by 2 bases, with 13 bases between. CDR1 ENHRY and CDR2 SYGVKD come from the germline V gene. CDR3 size: 13 residues. DNA of the CDR3: TGTGCCGCCGGACAGTGGACCTACAATGAGCAGTTCTTC. Its protein is CAAGQWTYNEQFF.